The clone carrying this T cell receptor (beta chain) showed up just a few times. RNA transcripts were the template for amplifying TCR beta CDR3 regions. TCR CDR3 regions were first amplified by RT-PCR with HTBI primers. TCRdb redid the calling of the multiplex PCR reads with MiXCR, one entry per CDR3 protein. The table has hundreds of thousands of distinct CDR3 sequences, 13% to 15% seen once. The germline CDR1 and CDR2 sequences are LNHDA and SQIVND (reference sequence). This CDR3 comprises 14 residues. V lost 7 bases, J lost 1 base, and 11 bases lay in between. This entry comes from a study of T cells in Graves' hyperthyroidism and ophthalmopathy. Newly diagnosed hyperthyroidism, duration under 2 months, in patients aged 18 to 65.

The sequenced sample consisted of blood. The receptor comes from a woman in her late teens or twenties with Graves' hyperthyroidism. V usage is TRBV19 and J usage is TRBJ1-3; D might be TRBD1 (6 bases). The CDR3 nucleotides read TGTGCCAGTACCTTACAGGGATCTGGAAACACCATATATTTT. Its translation is CASTLQGSGNTIYF.